The present entry profiles one T cell receptor (beta chain) with its context. The target of this receptor is not known. Base qualities are not recorded, but no much larger clone differs from it by a single base. This record belongs to a study of T cell responses to AZD1222 COVID-19 vaccine (dated by TCRdb to the early 2020s). About the investigation overall: AZD1222 recipients given second doses at about 4 weeks or at about 12 weeks were pooled, since spike-specific TCR depth and breadth were not found to differ between the two schedules. Enrollment into the trials was organized by age into subgroups of 18-55, 56-69 and 70-plus years, and those subgroups contained approximately 160, 26 and 62 TCR-sequenced participants, respectively. A total of more than 230 trial participants underwent TCR sequencing, of whom approximately 210 received two doses of AZD1222 and some 25 received two doses of the MenACWY control vaccine.

Overall results and qualifications from the work: Participants were mostly white British and included more females than males, and it was suggested by the authors that clonal diversity may have been underestimated. In the small 56-69-year group, the increase in depth fell short of significance, most likely because of low power. Reportedly, almost half of the unique spike-specific TCRs recognized epitopes lying outside the regions that are mutated in the B.1.351 and B.1.1.7 variants. Spike-specific TCR breadth and depth rose significantly after two AZD1222 doses compared with day 0 and with MenACWY recipients. The whole spike protein was spanned by vaccine-associated CD4 TCRs, and dominant responses were seen in regions 160-218 and 743-854. No day 14 peak-response samples were available, so repertoires were characterized only after the peak T cell response. Only 5 to 7 AZD1222 recipients were SARS-CoV-2 seropositive at baseline, limiting conclusions about previously exposed vaccinees.

The CDR3 regions of human TCRbeta chains were analyzed by immunosequencing. The original methods were these. TCRs in the repertoires were compared against a reference library of SARS-CoV-2-specific TCRs that had been generated with the MIRA antigen-specificity platform. Breadth meant the fraction of unique TCRs that were SARS-CoV-2-associated, whereas depth meant the fraction of total T cells that were SARS-CoV-2-associated. Using the MIRA data, every spike-specific TCR was mapped to the spike region that the TCR reacted to and assigned to either a CD4 or a CD8 class. Log10-transformed breadth and depth values were compared by one-way ANOVA with Sidak's multiple comparisons tests. TCRdb obtained this table from immuneACCESS and retained in-frame rearrangements with V and J assigned. These tables miss some clones; where compared with another copy, unresolved V genes account for less than half of the shortfall, and the remainder is unexplained. V and J calls and clone size are given by that table; D and trimming were obtained from the DNA. The sample table holds roughly 100,000 clones, of which about nine tenths were seen once. The leading ten clones occupy over 4.5% of the sample.

CDR1 and CDR2 were assigned from the germline V gene (reference sequence) as SEHNR and FQNEAQ. Including the terminal cysteine and phenylalanine, the CDR3 comprises 12 residues. Left in the record is the CDR3 DNA by itself, 36 bases read in frame from the first base. Trimming at the junction amounts to 7 bases on V and 4 bases on J, and the germline ends lie 10 bases apart. Reading the label with the study, this specimen's time point is: baseline before first vaccination. Vaccinee samples were obtained from the UK trials COV001 and COV002, which included a single-blind randomized controlled phase 2/3 trial of AZD1222 (ChAdOx1 nCoV-19) in healthy adults. For TCRbeta chain sequencing, PBMC samples from trial participants were taken at day 0 and at day 28 after the second dose.

Here the sequenced sample was peripheral blood, taken on day 0 of AZD1222 vaccination. The rearrangement combines TRBV7-9 with TRBJ1-1, with the D gene uncertain. The source is an adult in good health. The CDR3 region reads CASTGMGTEAFF. The DNA sequence is TGTGCCAGCACCGGAATGGGCACTGAAGCTTTCTTT.